This T cell receptor beta chain came from a study of blood T cells in healthy people across ages. It was with a sample-barcoded 5' primer and a J-beta primer mix that a second PCR of roughly 7 to 12 cycles was run. TCRdb re-derived calls from the 5' RACE reads in MiXCR, one entry per CDR3 protein. Of roughly 730,000 distinct CDR3 sequences in the sample, around three fifths are singletons; the top ten hold 20% to 30%. CDR1 is SGHVS and CDR2 is FQNEAQ in the germline V gene. The CDR3 totals 16 residues. V shed 1 base, J shed 2 bases, and the junction held 7 bases outside the gene matches. This receptor was identified in a man in his forties in good health. The sample comprised blood. The chain recombines TRBV7-8 with TRBJ2-7; 8 bases are a match to TRBD2. The CDR3 DNA is TGTGCCAGCAGCTTAGTCGGCGTAGCGGGGACCTACGAGCAGTACTTC. Amino acid sequence: CASSLVGVAGTYEQYF. Using reference TRBV7-8 and TRBJ2-7 for the parts outside the CDR3, the full variable domain is GAGVSQSPRYKVAKRGQDVALRCDPISGHVSLFWYQQALGQGPEFLTYFQNEAQLDKSGLPSDRFFAERPEGSVSTLKIQRTQQEDSAVYLCASSLVGVAGTYEQYFGPGTRLTVT.